A single sample is the source of the 23 T cell receptor beta chains below, sequenced in a study of CD8+CD57+ T cells in acquired aplastic anemia. Patients selected for sequencing had displayed CD8+CD57+ cell expansion by flow cytometry. TCR beta VDJ and CDR3 profiles were obtained from a genomic DNA template. Using its own MiXCR run on the reads, TCRdb lists one record per CDR3 protein. The sample holds about 160,000 distinct CDR3 sequences, 65% to 75% seen once. Source material: sorted CD4+, CD8+, or CD8+CD57+ T cells (not recorded which) from PBMCs. The receptor set was obtained from a human donor with aplastic anemia.

J is TRBJ2-7 and V is TRBV15; D possibly matches TRBD1 or TRBD2 (5 bases each). V lost 0 bases to trimming and J lost 4 bases, with 13 bases between them. The germline CDR1 and CDR2 sequences are LNHNV and YYDKDF (reference sequence). The CDR3 spans 15 residues. The CDR3 DNA follows: TGTGCCACCAGCAGAGATAAGGGACGTCCTTACGAGCAGTACTTC. Protein: CATSRDKGRPYEQYF.

V and J are TRBV9 and TRBJ2-2; 7 bases agree with TRBD1. V shed 4 bases, J shed 0 bases, and the junction held 12 bases outside the gene matches. Germline V gene data show CDR1 as SGDLS and CDR2 as YYNGEE. The CDR3 runs to 18 residues. As DNA, the CDR3 is TGTGCCAGCAGCCCTTACCGTTACAGGGGAACGAACACCGGGGAGCTGTTTTTT. Translation: CASSPYRYRGTNTGELFF.

This clonotype has a handful of counts. This CDR3 reads CASSLQEGYEQYF. The CDR3 coding sequence is TGCGCCAGCAGCTTACAGGAGGGGTACGAGCAGTACTTC. The V gene is TRBV4-3, the J gene TRBJ2-7; maybe TRBD2 (6 bases). The germline V gene has CDR1 LGHNA and CDR2 YSLEER. The length of the CDR3 is 13 residues. The V gene lost 5 bases and the J gene lost 4 bases, with 12 bases spanning the gap.

The J gene is TRBJ1-6, the V gene TRBV7-9; D might be TRBD1 (5 bases). Trimming stripped 4 bases from V and 8 bases from J, with 12 bases between. CDR1 SEHNR and CDR2 FQNEAQ come from the germline V gene (reference sequence). The CDR3 covers 14 residues. The CDR3 reads CASSSIPTDSPLHF. DNA of the CDR3: TGTGCCAGCAGCTCCATCCCGACAGATTCACCCCTCCACTTT. Supplemented by reference TRBV7-9 and TRBJ1-6, the full variable domain reads DTGVSQNPRHKITKRGQNVTFRCDPISEHNRLYWYRQTLGQGPEFLTYFQNEAQLEKSRLLSDRFSAERPKGSFSTLEIQRTEQGDSAMYLCASSSIPTDSPLHFGNGTRLTVT.

Points on this clonotype: The junction differs from germline at one of its ends, possibly a read error. The chain uses TRBV12-3 or TRBV12-4 and TRBJ1-6; maybe TRBD1 (5 bases). The CDR3 is made up of 16 amino acids. CDR3 loop: CASSLGERSYNSPLHF. CDR3 nucleotide sequence: TGTGCCAGCAGCTTAGGGGAGAGATCCTATAATTCACCCCTCCACTTT.

Concerning this clonotype itself: Relative to the germline gene, one junction end is altered; a read error may explain this. The rearrangement joins TRBV6-1 to TRBJ2-7; either TRBD1 or TRBD2 may fit D (5 bases each). Germline CDR1 reads MNHNS; CDR2 reads SASEGT. The CDR3 consists of 13 residues. The CDR3 DNA sequence: TGTGCCAGTTCCGGGACGGACTCCTGCGAGCAGTACTTC. This encodes CASSGTDSCEQYF.

The chain combines TRBV7-9 with TRBJ2-2; D is unclear. This CDR3 region has 14 residues. V was shortened by 5 bases and J by 0 bases, with 7 bases between the two germline ends. The germline gives CDR1 SEHNR, CDR2 FQNEAQ (reference sequence). CDR3 sequence (DNA): TGTGCCAGCAGCCCTGTTACGAACACCGGGGAGCTGTTTTTT. Translating gives CASSPVTNTGELFF.

The chain is built from TRBV29-1 and TRBJ2-7; maybe TRBD1 (5 bases). V was pared by 3 bases and J by 6 bases, with 15 bases between. This CDR3 has 13 amino acids. CDR1 is SQVTM and CDR2 is ANQGSEA in the germline V gene. The CDR3 protein is CSVDLGGRAEQYF. The DNA of the CDR3 is TGCAGCGTTGATCTAGGTGGCAGGGCCGAGCAGTACTTC.

This clonotype was recorded only once. This chain uses TRBV24-1 with TRBJ2-3; D not resolved. Germline V gene data show CDR1 as KGHDR and CDR2 as SFDVKD. The CDR3 spans 15 residues. V gave up 0 bases and J gave up 4 bases, with 10 bases separating them. The CDR3 bases are TGTGCCACCAGTGATTTGACGACCGGGCCAGATACGCAGTATTTT. This gives the protein CATSDLTTGPDTQYF.

The CDR3 coding sequence is TGCAGTGCTAGGGACAGGGAAGGAACTGCTAGTCATGGCTACACCTTC. This sequence encodes CSARDREGTASHGYTF. This chain joins TRBV20-1 and TRBJ1-2, with 8 positions matching TRBD1. The V and J ends lost 3 bases and 6 bases, in that order; junction bases with no gene match: 15. The germline CDR1 and CDR2 sequences are DFQATT and SNEGSKA (reference sequence). This CDR3 has 16 residues.

The gene calls are TRBV7-9 and TRBJ2-1; 11 bases are shared with TRBD1. The DNA end is a closer match to TRBJ2-5, so the J assignment may be wrong. This CDR3 region has 15 residues. Germline CDR1 is SEHNR and CDR2 is FQNEAQ (reference sequence). CDR3 sequence reads: CASSRRTGGAETQYF. As DNA, the CDR3 is TGTGCCAGCAGCCGAAGGACAGGGGGCGCGGAGACCCAGTACTTC.

The rearrangement links TRBV5-1 to TRBJ2-2; D ambiguous. CDR3 length: 13 amino acids. The V gene lost 7 bases and the J gene lost 5 bases, with 12 bases spanning the gap. Germline assignment: CDR1 SGHRS and CDR2 YFSETQ. The CDR3 DNA is TGCGCCAGCGCTAAGGTGGGAACCGGGGAGCTGTTTTTT. Translated: CASAKVGTGELFF.

The CDR3 coding sequence is TGTGCCAGCAGCTTGGGCGGGACAGGGAACTACGAGCAGTACTTC. It translates to CASSLGGTGNYEQYF. The chain carries TRBV5-5 and TRBJ2-7; the match to TRBD1 covers 9 bases. This CDR3 spans 15 amino acids. Losses at the gene ends were 0 bases for V and 3 bases for J; bases not matched to a gene: 4. CDR1 and CDR2 from the germline V gene are SGHKS and YYEKEE (reference sequence).

This sequence joins TRBV10-3 and TRBJ2-7, with 7 positions matching TRBD1. The CDR3 length is 13 residues. The V segment lost 11 bases and the J segment 2 bases; nucleotides outside the gene matches: 9. Germline CDR1 and CDR2: ENHRY and SYGVKD. CDR3 loop: CAATTGTPYEQYF. The DNA for the CDR3 is TGTGCCGCAACGACAGGGACCCCCTACGAGCAGTACTTC.

This sequence joins TRBV7-9 and TRBJ1-4; no reliable D call. V was pared by 5 bases and J by 8 bases, with 18 bases between. The length of the CDR3 is 15 residues. Germline lookup yields CDR1 SEHNR and CDR2 FQNEAQ (reference sequence). This CDR3 is CASSRRSEDGEKLFF. CDR3 nucleotides: TGTGCCAGCAGCCGTCGATCGGAGGACGGAGAAAAACTGTTTTTT.

There are a few counts of this clonotype. The chain uses TRBV25-1 and TRBJ2-5; 8 bases line up with TRBD1. CDR1 and CDR2 (germline): MGHDK, SYGVNS. The CDR3 is 14 amino acids. The trim removed 4 bases at V and 6 bases at J, leaving 7 bases unmatched. CDR3 DNA sequence: TGTGCCAGCAGTGCGACAGACAGGGGAAAGACCCAGTACTTC. Translated, it gives CASSATDRGKTQYF. The variable domain in full, completed from reference TRBV25-1 and TRBJ2-5, reads EADIYQTPRYLVIGTGKKITLECSQTMGHDKMYWYQQDPGMELHLIHYSYGVNSTEKGDLSSESTVSRIRTEHFPLTLESARPSHTSQYLCASSATDRGKTQYFGPGTRLLVL.

V and J are TRBV5-1 and TRBJ1-1; no firm D call. This CDR3 comprises 10 residues. Germline assignment: CDR1 SGHRS and CDR2 YFSETQ. The V and J ends lost 3 bases and 11 bases respectively, with 8 bases between them. The CDR3 DNA sequence: TGCGCCAGCAGCTCATCCTTGGCTTTCTTT. Amino acids: CASSSSLAFF.

V usage is TRBV25-1 and J usage is TRBJ2-1, with TRBD2 as a possible D gene (7 bases). Per the germline V gene, CDR1 is MGHDK and CDR2 is SYGVNS. With 4 bases removed from V and 3 bases from J, the gap between germline ends came to 13 bases. The CDR3 totals 15 residues. CDR3 DNA: TGTGCCAGCAGTGTCAGGGGAGGGTTCTACAATGAGCAGTTCTTC. Amino acids: CASSVRGGFYNEQFF.

This clonotype has more than one count but fewer than ten. The V and J genes are TRBV10-3 and TRBJ2-7, with TRBD1 identical over 10 bases. The CDR3 covers 12 residues. V shed 10 bases and J 7 bases; nucleotides not matched to a gene: 7. Germline V gene data show CDR1 as ENHRY and CDR2 as SYGVKD. CDR3 in amino acids: CATTGQGPEQYF. CDR3 in DNA: TGTGCCACCACGGGACAGGGGCCTGAGCAGTACTTC.

The V and J genes are TRBV5-1 and TRBJ2-7, with D perhaps matching TRBD2 (6 bases). V was cut by 4 bases and J by 5 bases, with 16 bases left in between. This CDR3 contains 14 residues. The germline CDR1 and CDR2 sequences are SGHRS and YFSETQ. CDR3: CASSQDRRAHEQYF. The CDR3 bases are TGCGCCAGCAGCCAAGATCGGAGGGCACACGAGCAGTACTTC.

CDR3 nucleotides: TGTGCCAGCAGCTTAATAGGCTCCTACAATGAGCAGTTCTTC. It is translated as CASSLIGSYNEQFF. The chain is built from TRBV7-3 and TRBJ2-1; D call uncertain. The germline V and J ends were trimmed by 1 base and 0 bases, with 4 bases remaining between them. CDR1 is SGHTA, CDR2 FQGTGA, per germline. CDR3 size: 14 residues.

With regard to this clonotype: The conserved final phenylalanine or tryptophan is absent from the CDR3, which likely points to a read error. This chain uses TRBV15 with TRBJ1-1, with 7 bases fitting TRBD1. V shed 2 bases and J 1 base; nucleotides not matched to a gene: 7. Germline V gene data show CDR1 as LNHNV and CDR2 as YYDKDF (reference sequence). This CDR3 is built from 16 residues. The chain's CDR3 is CATSRRTGVSNTEAFL. In DNA form, the CDR3 reads TGTGCCACCAGCAGACGAACAGGGGTCTCGAACACTGAAGCTTTCCTT.

The chain recombines TRBV5-1 with TRBJ2-5, with 7 bases that match TRBD2. CDR3 length equals 15 residues. Germline V CDR1 and CDR2: SGHRS, YFSETQ. Trimming removed 3 bases from V and 5 bases from J; junction bases left unmatched: 10. The CDR3 DNA reads TGCGCCAGCAGCTCATTAGGGGAGGGGTACGAGACCCAGTACTTC. This sequence encodes CASSSLGEGYETQYF.